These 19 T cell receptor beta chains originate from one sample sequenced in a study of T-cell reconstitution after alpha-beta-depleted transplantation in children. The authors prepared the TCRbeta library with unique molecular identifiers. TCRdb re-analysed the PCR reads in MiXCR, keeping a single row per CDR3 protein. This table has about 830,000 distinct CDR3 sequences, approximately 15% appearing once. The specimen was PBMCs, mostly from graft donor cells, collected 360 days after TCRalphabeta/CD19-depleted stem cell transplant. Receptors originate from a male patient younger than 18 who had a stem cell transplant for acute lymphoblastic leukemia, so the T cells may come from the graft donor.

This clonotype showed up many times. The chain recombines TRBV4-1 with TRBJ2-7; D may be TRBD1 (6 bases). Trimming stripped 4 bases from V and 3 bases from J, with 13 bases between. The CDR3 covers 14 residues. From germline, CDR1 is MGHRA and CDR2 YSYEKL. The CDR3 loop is CASSRAGDDYEQYF. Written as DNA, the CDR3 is TGCGCCAGCAGCCGGGCAGGGGACGACTACGAGCAGTACTTC.

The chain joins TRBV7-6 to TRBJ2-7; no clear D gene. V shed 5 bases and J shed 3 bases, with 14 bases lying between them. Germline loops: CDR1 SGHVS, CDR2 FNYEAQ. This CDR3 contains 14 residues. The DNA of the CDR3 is TGTGCCAGCAGCCCCCCCGGACCGATCTACGAGCAGTACTTC. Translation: CASSPPGPIYEQYF.

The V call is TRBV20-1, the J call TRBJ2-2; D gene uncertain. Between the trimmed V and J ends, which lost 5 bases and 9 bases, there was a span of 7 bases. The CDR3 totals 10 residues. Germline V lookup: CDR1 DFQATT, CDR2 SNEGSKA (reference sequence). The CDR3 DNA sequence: TGCAGTGCTGGGCCCAGGGAGCTGTTTTTT. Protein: CSAGPRELFF.

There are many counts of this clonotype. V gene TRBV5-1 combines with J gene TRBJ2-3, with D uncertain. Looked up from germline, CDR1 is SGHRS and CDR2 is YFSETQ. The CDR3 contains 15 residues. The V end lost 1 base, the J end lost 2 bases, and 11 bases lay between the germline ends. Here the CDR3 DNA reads TGCGCCAGCAGCTTGTCGGAATGGCTCACAGATACGCAGTATTTT. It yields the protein CASSLSEWLTDTQYF. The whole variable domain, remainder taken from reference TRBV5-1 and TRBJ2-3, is KAGVTQTPRYLIKTRGQQVTLSCSPISGHRSVSWYQQTPGQGLQFLFEYFSETQRNKGNFPGRFSGRQFSNSRSEMNVSTLELGDSALYLCASSLSEWLTDTQYFGPGTRLTVL.

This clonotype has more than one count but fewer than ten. DNA for the CDR3: TGTGCCAGCAGCTTACTGTACTGGTTCTTC. It codes for CASSLLYWFF. The chain has TRBV7-9 and TRBJ2-1; D remains unclear. V dropped 2 bases and J dropped 15 bases, with 8 bases sitting between them. Germline CDR1 is SEHNR and CDR2 is FQNEAQ (reference sequence). The CDR3 contains 10 residues.

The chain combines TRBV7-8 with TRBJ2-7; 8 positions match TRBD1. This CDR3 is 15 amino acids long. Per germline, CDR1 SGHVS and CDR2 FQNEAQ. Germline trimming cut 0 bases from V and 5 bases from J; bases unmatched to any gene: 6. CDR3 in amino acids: CASSLAAQGAHEQYF. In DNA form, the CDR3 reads TGTGCCAGCAGCTTAGCGGCCCAGGGGGCCCACGAGCAGTACTTC.

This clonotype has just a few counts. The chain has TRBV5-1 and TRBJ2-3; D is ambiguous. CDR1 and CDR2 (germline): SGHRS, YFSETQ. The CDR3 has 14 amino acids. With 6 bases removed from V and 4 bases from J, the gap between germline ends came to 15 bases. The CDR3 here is CASTKPVGADTQYF. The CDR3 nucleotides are TGCGCCAGCACCAAACCGGTTGGGGCAGATACGCAGTATTTT. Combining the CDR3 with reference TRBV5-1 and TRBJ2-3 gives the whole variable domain KAGVTQTPRYLIKTRGQQVTLSCSPISGHRSVSWYQQTPGQGLQFLFEYFSETQRNKGNFPGRFSGRQFSNSRSEMNVSTLELGDSALYLCASTKPVGADTQYFGPGTRLTVL.

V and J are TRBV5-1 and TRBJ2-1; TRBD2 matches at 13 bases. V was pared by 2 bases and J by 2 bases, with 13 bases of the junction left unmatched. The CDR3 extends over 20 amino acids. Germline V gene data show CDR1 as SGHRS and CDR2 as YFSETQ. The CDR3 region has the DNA TGCGCCAGCAGCTTTAGCCCAACTCTAACTAGCGGGAGGGCCTACAATGAGCAGTTCTTC. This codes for CASSFSPTLTSGRAYNEQFF. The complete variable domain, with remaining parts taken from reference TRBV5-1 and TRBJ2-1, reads KAGVTQTPRYLIKTRGQQVTLSCSPISGHRSVSWYQQTPGQGLQFLFEYFSETQRNKGNFPGRFSGRQFSNSRSEMNVSTLELGDSALYLCASSFSPTLTSGRAYNEQFFGPGTRLTVL.

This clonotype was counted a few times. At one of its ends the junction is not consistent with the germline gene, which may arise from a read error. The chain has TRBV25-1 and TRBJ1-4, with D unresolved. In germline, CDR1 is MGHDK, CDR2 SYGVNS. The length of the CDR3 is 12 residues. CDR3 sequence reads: CASSDRNVKLFF. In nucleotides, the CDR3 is TGTGCCAGCAGTGACAGGAATGTAAAACTGTTTTTT.

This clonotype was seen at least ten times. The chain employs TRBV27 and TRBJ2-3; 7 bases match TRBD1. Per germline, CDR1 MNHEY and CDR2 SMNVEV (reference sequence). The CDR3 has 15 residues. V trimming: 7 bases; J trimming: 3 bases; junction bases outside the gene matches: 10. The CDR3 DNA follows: TGTGCCAGCACCTACGTGACAGGGTCAACAGATACGCAGTATTTT. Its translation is CASTYVTGSTDTQYF.

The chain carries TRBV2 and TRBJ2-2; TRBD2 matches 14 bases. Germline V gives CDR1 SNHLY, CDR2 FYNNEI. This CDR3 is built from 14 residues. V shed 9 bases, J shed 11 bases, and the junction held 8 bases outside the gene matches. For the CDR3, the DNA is TGTGCCAGTGGAAGGGGGACTAGCGGGAGAGAGCTGTTTTTT. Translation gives CASGRGTSGRELFF. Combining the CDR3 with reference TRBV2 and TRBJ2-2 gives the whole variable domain EPEVTQTPSHQVTQMGQEVILRCVPISNHLYFYWYRQILGQKVEFLVSFYNNEISEKSEIFDDQFSVERPDGSNFTLKIRSTKLEDSAMYFCASGRGTSGRELFFGEGSRLTVL.

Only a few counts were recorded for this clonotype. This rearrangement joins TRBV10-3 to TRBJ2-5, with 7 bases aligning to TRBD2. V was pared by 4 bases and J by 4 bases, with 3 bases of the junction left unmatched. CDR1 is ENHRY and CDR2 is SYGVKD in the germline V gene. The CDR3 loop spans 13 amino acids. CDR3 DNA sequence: TGTGCCATCAGTGGGGGGGGTCGAGAGACCCAGTACTTC. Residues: CAISGGGRETQYF.

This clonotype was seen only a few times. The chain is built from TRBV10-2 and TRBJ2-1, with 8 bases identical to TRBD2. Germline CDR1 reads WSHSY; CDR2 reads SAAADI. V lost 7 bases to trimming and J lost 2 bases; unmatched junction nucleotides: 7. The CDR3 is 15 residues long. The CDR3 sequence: CASNGRAGTYNEQFF. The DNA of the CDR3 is TGCGCCAGCAACGGGAGGGCCGGAACCTACAATGAGCAGTTCTTC.

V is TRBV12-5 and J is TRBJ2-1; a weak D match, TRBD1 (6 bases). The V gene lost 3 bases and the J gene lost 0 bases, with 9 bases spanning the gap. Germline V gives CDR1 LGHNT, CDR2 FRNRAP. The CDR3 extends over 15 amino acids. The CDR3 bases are TGTGCTAGTGGTTTCAACAGGGACTCCTACAATGAGCAGTTCTTC. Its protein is CASGFNRDSYNEQFF.

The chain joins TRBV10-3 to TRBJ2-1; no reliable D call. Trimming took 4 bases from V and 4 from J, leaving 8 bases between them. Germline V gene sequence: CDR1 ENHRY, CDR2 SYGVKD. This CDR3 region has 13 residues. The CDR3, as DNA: TGTGCCATCAGTGGGTACGAATACAATGAGCAGTTCTTC. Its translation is CAISGYEYNEQFF.

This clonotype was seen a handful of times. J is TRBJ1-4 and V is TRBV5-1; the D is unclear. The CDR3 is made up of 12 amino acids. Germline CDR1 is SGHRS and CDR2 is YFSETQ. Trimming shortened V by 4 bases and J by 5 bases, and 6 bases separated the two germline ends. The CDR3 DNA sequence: TGCGCCAGCAGCCCGGAAAATGAAAAACTGTTTTTT. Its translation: CASSPENEKLFF.

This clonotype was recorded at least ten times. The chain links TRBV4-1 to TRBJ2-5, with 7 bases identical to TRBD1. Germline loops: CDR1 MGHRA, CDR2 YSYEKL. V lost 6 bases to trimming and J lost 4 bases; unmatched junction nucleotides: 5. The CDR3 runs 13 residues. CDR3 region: CASRLTGRETQYF. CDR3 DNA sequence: TGCGCCAGCAGACTGACAGGGCGAGAGACCCAGTACTTC.

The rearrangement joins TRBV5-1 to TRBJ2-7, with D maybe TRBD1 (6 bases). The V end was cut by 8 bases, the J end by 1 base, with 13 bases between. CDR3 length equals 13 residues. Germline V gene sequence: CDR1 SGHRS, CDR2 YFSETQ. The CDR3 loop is CASARDKSYEQYF. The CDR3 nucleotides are TGCGCCAGTGCCCGGGACAAGTCCTACGAGCAGTACTTC.

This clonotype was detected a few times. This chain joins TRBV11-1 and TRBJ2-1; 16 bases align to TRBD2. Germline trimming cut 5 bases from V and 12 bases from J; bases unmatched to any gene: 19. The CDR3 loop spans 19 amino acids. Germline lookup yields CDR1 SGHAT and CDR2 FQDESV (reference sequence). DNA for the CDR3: TGTGCCAGCAGCATCCAACCGGGACTAGCGGGAGGGCTCCAGGCTGTGCAGTTCTTC. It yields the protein CASSIQPGLAGGLQAVQFF.